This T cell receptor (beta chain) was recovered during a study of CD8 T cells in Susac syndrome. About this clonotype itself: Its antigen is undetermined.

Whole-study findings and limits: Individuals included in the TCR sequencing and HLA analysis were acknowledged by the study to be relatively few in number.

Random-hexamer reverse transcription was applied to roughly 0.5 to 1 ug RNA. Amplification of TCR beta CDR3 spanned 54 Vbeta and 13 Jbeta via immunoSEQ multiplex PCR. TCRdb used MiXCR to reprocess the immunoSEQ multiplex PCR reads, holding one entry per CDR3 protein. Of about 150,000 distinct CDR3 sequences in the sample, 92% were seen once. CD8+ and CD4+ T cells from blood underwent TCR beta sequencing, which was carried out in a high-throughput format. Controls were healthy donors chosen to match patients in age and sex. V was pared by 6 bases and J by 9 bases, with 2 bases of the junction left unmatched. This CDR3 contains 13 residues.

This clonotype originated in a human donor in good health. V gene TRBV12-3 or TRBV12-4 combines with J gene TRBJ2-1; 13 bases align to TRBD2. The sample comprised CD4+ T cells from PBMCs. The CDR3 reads CASRGLAGSEQFF. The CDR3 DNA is TGTGCCAGCAGGGGACTAGCGGGGAGTGAGCAGTTCTTC.